Below are 24 T cell receptor beta chains sequenced from a single sample in a study of sequential checkpoint blockade in melanoma. Indicated treatment: randomized to nivolumab then ipilimumab (arm A) or the reverse (arm B). Here immunoSEQ multiplex PCR was the method, and the copy in TCRdb shows in-frame clones only, minus some. The sample carries 32,000 or so clones, 82% recorded once. The sequences come from CD8+ T cells sorted from blood (inferred from file names), collected from a patient given nivolumab and ipilimumab in sequence. These receptors came from a human donor with melanoma.

This chain links TRBV11-2 with TRBJ1-2, with D uncertain. CDR1 is SGHAT and CDR2 is FQNNGV in the germline V gene. Trimming removed 2 bases at V and 7 bases at J, with 20 bases between. The CDR3 has 16 residues. In DNA, the CDR3 is TGTGCCAGCAGCTTACTCTCGTCGTCAGGAAAACGTGGCTACACCTTC. Translating it yields CASSLLSSSGKRGYTF.

The rearrangement joins TRBV9 to TRBJ1-2, with a weak D call TRBD1 (5 bases). This CDR3 is 14 amino acids long. The germline gives CDR1 SGDLS, CDR2 YYNGEE. Trimming shortened V by 2 bases and J by 8 bases, and 16 bases separated the two germline ends. CDR3 DNA sequence: TGTGCCAGCAGCGTGTTGGGGGGGAGTAACGGCTACACCTTC. Its protein is CASSVLGGSNGYTF.

This CDR3 reads CASSTSGTAETQYF. The CDR3 DNA is TGTGCCAGCAGCACATCCGGGACTGCGGAGACCCAGTACTTC. The V and J genes are TRBV9 and TRBJ2-5; a weak D match, TRBD2 (6 bases). The V gene's germline CDR1 is SGDLS and CDR2 YYNGEE. There are 14 residues in the CDR3. Trimming took 4 bases from V and 5 from J, leaving 15 bases between them.

This CDR3 reads CASTSNTYNEQFF. In DNA, the CDR3 is TGTGCCAGCACCTCAAACACCTACAATGAGCAGTTCTTC. The chain has TRBV27 and TRBJ2-1; D call uncertain. This CDR3 has 13 residues. The V end lost 7 bases, the J end lost 2 bases, and 9 bases lay between the germline ends. Per the germline V gene, CDR1 is MNHEY and CDR2 is SMNVEV (reference sequence).

The CDR3 loop is CASSPPPGQFF. The DNA of the CDR3 is TGTGCCAGCTCACCACCGCCGGGGCAGTTCTTC. The chain recombines TRBV18 with TRBJ2-1; no reliable D call. The CDR3 is 11 residues long. CDR1 is KGHSH and CDR2 is LQKENI in the germline V gene. Trimming left V 0 bases short and J 12 bases short, with 6 bases between.

The chain joins TRBV9 to TRBJ2-7, with D maybe TRBD2 (5 bases). The V end was cut by 0 bases, the J end by 6 bases, with 13 bases between. CDR1 SGDLS and CDR2 YYNGEE come from the germline V gene. The CDR3 sequence is 14 residues long. The CDR3 region is CASSVGEVRAEQYF. Written as DNA, the CDR3 is TGTGCCAGCAGCGTAGGAGAGGTGCGGGCCGAGCAGTACTTC.

This clone was counted between two and nine times. This sequence joins TRBV27 and TRBJ1-4; D is unclear. This CDR3 has 14 amino acids. With 2 bases removed from V and 3 bases from J, the gap between germline ends came to 7 bases. Germline V gene sequence: CDR1 MNHEY, CDR2 SMNVEV (reference sequence). The CDR3, as DNA: TGTGCCAGCAGTTTAGCGGGCTCTAATGAAAAACTGTTTTTT. Protein product: CASSLAGSNEKLFF.

The chain carries TRBV5-1 and TRBJ2-7, with D possibly matching TRBD2 (6 bases). Per germline, CDR1 SGHRS and CDR2 YFSETQ. The CDR3 covers 14 residues. Deletions cut 0 bases from V and 1 base from J, with 8 bases between. CDR3 residues: CASSLAGESYEQYF. The CDR3 DNA is TGCGCCAGCAGCTTGGCGGGAGAGTCCTACGAGCAGTACTTC.

V and J are TRBV28 and TRBJ1-5; 9 bases fit TRBD1. V shed 9 bases and J 5 bases; nucleotides not matched to a gene: 8. Germline V gene lookup returns CDR1 MDHEN and CDR2 SYDVKM. This CDR3 contains 14 residues. The CDR3 sequence is CASCRTGVYQPQHF. Here the CDR3 DNA reads TGTGCCAGTTGCCGGACAGGGGTCTATCAGCCCCAGCATTTT.

The chain is built from TRBV30 and TRBJ2-3; TRBD1 aligns across 9 bases. The CDR3 loop spans 13 amino acids. Unmatched junction bases numbered 3, after V lost 4 bases and J lost 4 bases. Germline CDR1 reads GTSNPN; CDR2 reads SVGIG (reference sequence). Written as DNA, the CDR3 is TGTGCCTGGACACGGACAGGGGCAGATACGCAGTATTTT. It yields the protein CAWTRTGADTQYF.

This clone was seen once. The chain is built from TRBV28 and TRBJ2-5; D might be TRBD1 (6 bases). The J call may be incorrect, as the DNA end agrees better with TRBJ2-7. The CDR3 has 14 residues. The germline gives CDR1 MDHEN, CDR2 SYDVKM. The CDR3 spells CASRGQGNSYEQYF. In DNA form, the CDR3 reads TGTGCCAGCAGGGGCCAGGGGAACTCCTACGAGCAGTACTTC.

The rearrangement uses TRBV7-2 and TRBJ2-7; TRBD2 is a possible D gene (5 bases). This CDR3 contains 13 residues. The V end lost 0 bases, the J end lost 5 bases, and 8 bases lay between the germline ends. CDR1 and CDR2 from the germline V gene are SGHTA and FQGNSA. The CDR3 region is CASSLARGNEQYF. The CDR3 DNA reads as TGTGCCAGCAGCTTAGCGAGAGGGAACGAGCAGTACTTC. Filled out from reference TRBV7-2 and TRBJ2-7, the complete variable domain reads GAGVSQSPSNKVTEKGKDVELRCDPISGHTALYWYRQSLGQGLEFLIYFQGNSAPDKSGLPSDRFSAERTGGSVSTLTIQRTQQEDSAVYLCASSLARGNEQYFGPGTRLTVT.

V usage is TRBV10-3 and J usage is TRBJ2-1, with D maybe TRBD2 (6 bases). Trimming shortened V by 2 bases and J by 2 bases, and 13 bases separated the two germline ends. The CDR3 covers 16 residues. Germline assignment: CDR1 ENHRY and CDR2 SYGVKD. The DNA for the CDR3 is TGTGCCATCAGTGAGACCCGGGCGGGGACCTACAATGAGCAGTTCTTC. Its translation is CAISETRAGTYNEQFF.

V and J are TRBV19 and TRBJ1-6; TRBD1 matches 7 bases. CDR3 length equals 15 residues. Unmatched junction bases numbered 6, after V lost 7 bases and J lost 3 bases. Germline V lookup: CDR1 LNHDA, CDR2 SQIVND (reference sequence). CDR3 loop: CASTSGTVYNSPLHF. The CDR3 DNA follows: TGTGCCAGTACCTCCGGGACAGTCTATAATTCACCCCTCCACTTT. Using reference TRBV19 and TRBJ1-6 for the parts outside the CDR3, the full variable domain is DGGITQSPKYLFRKEGQNVTLSCEQNLNHDAMYWYRQDPGQGLRLIYYSQIVNDFQKGDIAEGYSVSREKKESFPLTVTSAQKNPTAFYLCASTSGTVYNSPLHFGNGTRLTVT.

The V gene is TRBV28, the J gene TRBJ1-1; D not certain. The germline V gene has CDR1 MDHEN and CDR2 SYDVKM. The germline V and J ends were trimmed by 2 bases and 1 base, with 5 bases remaining between them. The CDR3 covers 13 residues. CDR3 residues: CASSLRGNTEAFF. The CDR3 DNA reads TGTGCCAGCAGTTTACGAGGGAACACTGAAGCTTTCTTT. Full variable domain (rest looked up from reference TRBV28 and TRBJ1-1): DVKVTQSSRYLVKRTGEKVFLECVQDMDHENMFWYRQDPGLGLRLIYFSYDVKMKEKGDIPEGYSVSREKKERFSLILESASTNQTSMYLCASSLRGNTEAFFGQGTRLTVV.

The rearrangement joins TRBV28 to TRBJ2-2; D possibly corresponds to TRBD2 (5 bases). V lost 6 bases, J lost 6 bases, and 14 bases lay in between. The CDR3 contains 14 residues. Germline V gene sequence: CDR1 MDHEN, CDR2 SYDVKM. This CDR3 is CASRPTGWSGELFF. In DNA, the CDR3 is TGTGCCAGCAGGCCCACGGGGTGGTCCGGGGAGCTGTTTTTT.

The chain couples TRBV10-1 to TRBJ1-2; TRBD1 matches 7 bases. Germline V lookup: CDR1 WNHNN, CDR2 SYGVQD (reference sequence). The CDR3 has 17 amino acids. V shed 0 bases, J shed 6 bases, and the junction held 13 bases outside the gene matches. CDR3 protein: CASSESQTGKRADGYTF. The CDR3, as DNA: TGCGCCAGCAGTGAGTCCCAGACAGGGAAGAGGGCGGATGGCTACACCTTC.

This clone was found a few times. The CDR3 protein is CASSFMRGPGGPQHF. The CDR3 DNA sequence: TGTGCCAGCAGTTTCATGCGAGGGCCAGGAGGGCCCCAGCATTTT. This chain connects TRBV28 to TRBJ1-5; no reliable D call. V lost 3 bases to trimming and J lost 9 bases, with 18 bases between them. Germline loops: CDR1 MDHEN, CDR2 SYDVKM. The CDR3 is made up of 15 amino acids.

Only a few counts were recorded for this clone. The chain is built from TRBV27 and TRBJ1-1; D possibly corresponds to TRBD1 (6 bases). V was cut by 8 bases and J by 6 bases, with 19 bases left in between. Germline assignment: CDR1 MNHEY and CDR2 SMNVEV (reference sequence). The CDR3 spans 14 residues. CDR3 in amino acids: CASSRTASWSEAFF. DNA for the CDR3: TGTGCCAGCTCACGGACAGCCAGTTGGTCTGAAGCTTTCTTT.

J is TRBJ2-1 and V is TRBV9, with 16 bases identical to TRBD2. Germline-derived CDR1 and CDR2 are SGDLS and YYNGEE. The V gene end was trimmed by 7 bases and the J gene end by 13 bases; junction bases not matched to a gene: 2. The CDR3 covers 12 residues. Here the CDR3 reads CASGTSGGGQFF. The CDR3 nucleotides are TGTGCCAGCGGGACTAGCGGGGGGGGCCAGTTCTTC.

The chain carries TRBV29-1 and TRBJ2-2; 9 bases agree with TRBD1. This CDR3 has 14 residues. Germline V CDR1 and CDR2: SQVTM, ANQGSEA. V gave up 5 bases and J gave up 4 bases; unmatched junction bases: 5. The CDR3 region is CSVIDRGGTGELFF. In nucleotides, the CDR3 is TGCAGCGTTATAGACAGGGGGGGCACCGGGGAGCTGTTTTTT.

This chain uses TRBV9 with TRBJ2-2, with 8 bases lining up with TRBD1. The CDR3 totals 17 residues. V lost 0 bases and J lost 2; bases outside the gene matches: 6. Per the germline V gene, CDR1 is SGDLS and CDR2 is YYNGEE. CDR3 region: CASSVDRQGANTGELFF. For the CDR3, the DNA is TGTGCCAGCAGCGTAGACCGGCAGGGGGCTAACACCGGGGAGCTGTTTTTT.

The chain employs TRBV19 and TRBJ1-5; D may be TRBD1 (6 bases). This CDR3 region has 15 residues. Germline loops: CDR1 LNHDA, CDR2 SQIVND (reference sequence). Trimming took 2 bases from V and 3 from J, leaving 11 bases between them. CDR3 bases: TGTGCCAGTAGTATAACAGGGTACGTCAATCAGCCCCAGCATTTT. Translation gives CASSITGYVNQPQHF.

The chain employs TRBV7-9 and TRBJ2-7; 12 bases fit TRBD1. The germline V gene encodes CDR1 SEHNR and CDR2 FQNEAQ (reference sequence). The V segment lost 1 base and the J segment 5 bases; nucleotides outside the gene matches: 6. The CDR3 is made up of 16 amino acids. CDR3 sequence: CASSLGAGTGGHEQYF. The CDR3 DNA reads TGTGCCAGCAGCTTAGGGGCCGGGACAGGGGGCCACGAGCAGTACTTC.